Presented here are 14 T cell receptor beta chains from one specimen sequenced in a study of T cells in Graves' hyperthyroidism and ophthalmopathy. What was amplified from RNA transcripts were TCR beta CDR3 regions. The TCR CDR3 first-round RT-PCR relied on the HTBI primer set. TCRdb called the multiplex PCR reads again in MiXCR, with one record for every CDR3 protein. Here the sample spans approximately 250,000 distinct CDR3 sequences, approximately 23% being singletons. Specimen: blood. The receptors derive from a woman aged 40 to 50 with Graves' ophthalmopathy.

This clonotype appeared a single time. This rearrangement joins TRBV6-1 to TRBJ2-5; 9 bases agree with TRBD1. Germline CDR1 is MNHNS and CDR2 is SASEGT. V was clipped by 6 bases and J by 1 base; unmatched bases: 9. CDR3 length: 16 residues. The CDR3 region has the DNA TGTGCCAGCAGAGGGACAGGGAGGGGGTTCCAAGAGACCCAGTACTTC. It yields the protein CASRGTGRGFQETQYF.

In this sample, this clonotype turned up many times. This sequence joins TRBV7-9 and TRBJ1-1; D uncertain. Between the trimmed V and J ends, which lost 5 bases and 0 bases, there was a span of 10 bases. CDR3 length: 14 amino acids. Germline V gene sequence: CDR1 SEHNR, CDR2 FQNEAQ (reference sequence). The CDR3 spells CASSRVTVNTEAFF. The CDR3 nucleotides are TGTGCCAGCAGCAGGGTTACGGTGAACACTGAAGCTTTCTTT. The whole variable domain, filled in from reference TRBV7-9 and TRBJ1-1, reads DTGVSQNPRHKITKRGQNVTFRCDPISEHNRLYWYRQTLGQGPEFLTYFQNEAQLEKSRLLSDRFSAERPKGSFSTLEIQRTEQGDSAMYLCASSRVTVNTEAFFGQGTRLTVV.

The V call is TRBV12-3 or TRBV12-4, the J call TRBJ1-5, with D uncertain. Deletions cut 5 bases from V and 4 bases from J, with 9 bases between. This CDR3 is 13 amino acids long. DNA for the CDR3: TGTGCCAGCAGTCCCGCTCGTAATCAGCCCCAGCATTTT. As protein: CASSPARNQPQHF.

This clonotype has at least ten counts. The CDR3 protein is CASRGDYEQYF. The DNA of the CDR3 is TGTGCCAGCAGGGGGGATTACGAGCAGTACTTC. The chain combines TRBV27 with TRBJ2-7, with D perhaps matching TRBD1 or TRBD2 (5 bases each). This CDR3 has 11 amino acids. Germline CDR1 MNHEY, CDR2 SMNVEV (reference sequence). Trimming removed 6 bases at V and 4 bases at J, with 7 bases between.

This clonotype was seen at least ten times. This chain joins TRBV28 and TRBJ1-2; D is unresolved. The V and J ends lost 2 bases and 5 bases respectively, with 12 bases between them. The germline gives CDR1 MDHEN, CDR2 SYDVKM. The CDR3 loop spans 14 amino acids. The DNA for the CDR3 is TGTGCCAGCAGTTTAAATCAGGAGGGTTATGGCTACACCTTC. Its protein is CASSLNQEGYGYTF.

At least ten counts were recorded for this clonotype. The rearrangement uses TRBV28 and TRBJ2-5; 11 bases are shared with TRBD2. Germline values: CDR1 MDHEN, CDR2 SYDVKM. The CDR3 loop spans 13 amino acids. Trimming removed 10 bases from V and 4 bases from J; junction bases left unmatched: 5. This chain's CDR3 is CATFSGRGETQYF. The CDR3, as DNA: TGTGCCACCTTTAGCGGGAGGGGAGAGACCCAGTACTTC.

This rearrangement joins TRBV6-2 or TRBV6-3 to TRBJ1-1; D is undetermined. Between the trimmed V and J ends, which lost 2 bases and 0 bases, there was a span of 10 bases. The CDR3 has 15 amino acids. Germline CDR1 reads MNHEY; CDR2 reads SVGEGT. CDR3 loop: CASSYARALNTEAFF. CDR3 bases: TGTGCCAGCAGTTACGCTAGGGCCTTGAACACTGAAGCTTTCTTT.

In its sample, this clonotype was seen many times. The CDR3 DNA reads as TGTGCCAGCAGTCGGGACACTTCCATGAACACTGAAGCTTTCTTT. Its protein product is CASSRDTSMNTEAFF. This chain uses TRBV2 with TRBJ1-1, with D perhaps TRBD1 (6 bases). This CDR3 region has 15 residues. Germline V gene lookup returns CDR1 SNHLY and CDR2 FYNNEI. V lost 5 bases and J lost 0, with 13 bases in between.

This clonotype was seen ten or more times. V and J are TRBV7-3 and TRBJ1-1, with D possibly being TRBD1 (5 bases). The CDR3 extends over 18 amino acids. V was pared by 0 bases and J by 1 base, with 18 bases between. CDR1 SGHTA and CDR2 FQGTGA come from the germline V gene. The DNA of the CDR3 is TGTGCCAGCAGCTTAACAGCGGGGAGGGGTCCACAGAACACTGAAGCTTTCTTT. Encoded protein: CASSLTAGRGPQNTEAFF. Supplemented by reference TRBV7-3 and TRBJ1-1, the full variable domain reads GAGVSQTPSNKVTEKGKYVELRCDPISGHTALYWYRQSLGQGPEFLIYFQGTGAADDSGLPNDRFFAVRPEGSVSTLKIQRTERGDSAVYLCASSLTAGRGPQNTEAFFGQGTRLTVV.

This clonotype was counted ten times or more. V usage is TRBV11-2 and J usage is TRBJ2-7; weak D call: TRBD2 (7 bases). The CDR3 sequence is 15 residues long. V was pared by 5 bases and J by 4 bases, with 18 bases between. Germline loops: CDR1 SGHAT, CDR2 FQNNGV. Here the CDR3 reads CASSPGVSGSYEQYF. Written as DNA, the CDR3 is TGTGCCAGCAGCCCAGGGGTTAGCGGGTCATACGAGCAGTACTTC.

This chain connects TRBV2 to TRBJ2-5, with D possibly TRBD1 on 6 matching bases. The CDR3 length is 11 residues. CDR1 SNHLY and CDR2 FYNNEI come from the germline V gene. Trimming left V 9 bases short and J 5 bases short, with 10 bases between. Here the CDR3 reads CARKRGETQYF. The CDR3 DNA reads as TGTGCCAGAAAAAGGGGGGAGACCCAGTACTTC.

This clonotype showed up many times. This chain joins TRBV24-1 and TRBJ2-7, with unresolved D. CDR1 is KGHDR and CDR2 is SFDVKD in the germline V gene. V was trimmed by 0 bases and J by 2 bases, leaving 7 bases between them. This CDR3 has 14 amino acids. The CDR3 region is CATSDLADPYEQYF. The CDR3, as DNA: TGTGCCACCAGTGATTTGGCGGACCCCTACGAGCAGTACTTC.

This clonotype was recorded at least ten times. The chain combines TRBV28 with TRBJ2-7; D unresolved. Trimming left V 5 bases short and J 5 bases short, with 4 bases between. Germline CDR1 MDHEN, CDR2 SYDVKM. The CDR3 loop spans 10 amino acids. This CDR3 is CASSGHEQYF. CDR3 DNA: TGTGCCAGCAGTGGACACGAGCAGTACTTC. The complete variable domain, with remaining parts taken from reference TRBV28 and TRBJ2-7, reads DVKVTQSSRYLVKRTGEKVFLECVQDMDHENMFWYRQDPGLGLRLIYFSYDVKMKEKGDIPEGYSVSREKKERFSLILESASTNQTSMYLCASSGHEQYFGPGTRLTVT.

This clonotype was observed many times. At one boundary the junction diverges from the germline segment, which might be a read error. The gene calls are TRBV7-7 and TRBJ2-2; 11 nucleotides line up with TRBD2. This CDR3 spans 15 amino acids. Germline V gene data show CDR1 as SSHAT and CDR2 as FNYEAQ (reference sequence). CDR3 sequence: CASSSTSGRIGELFF. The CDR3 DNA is TGTGCTAGCAGCTCAACTAGCGGGAGAATCGGGGAGCTGTTTTTT.